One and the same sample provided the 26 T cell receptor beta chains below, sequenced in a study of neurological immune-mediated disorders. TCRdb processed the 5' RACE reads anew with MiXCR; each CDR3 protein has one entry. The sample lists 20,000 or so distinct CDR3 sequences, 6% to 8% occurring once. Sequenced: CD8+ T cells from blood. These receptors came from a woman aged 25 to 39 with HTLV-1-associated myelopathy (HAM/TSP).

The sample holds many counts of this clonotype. In DNA, the CDR3 is TGCGCCAGCAGGGGGGTTTCAAGCTCCTACGAGCAGTACTTC. Residues: CASRGVSSSYEQYF. The chain has TRBV10-2 and TRBJ2-7; D possibly uses TRBD1 or TRBD2 (5 bases each). V lost 6 bases to trimming and J lost 0 bases, with 12 bases between them. CDR3 size: 14 residues. Per germline, CDR1 WSHSY and CDR2 SAAADI.

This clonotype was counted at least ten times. The CDR3 protein is CSAFSGDLGYYGYTF. CDR3 in DNA: TGCAGTGCTTTCTCCGGGGACTTGGGGTACTATGGCTACACCTTC. The V and J genes are TRBV20-1 and TRBJ1-2; the D gene is possibly TRBD1 (5 bases). The germline V and J ends were trimmed by 5 bases and 3 bases, with 19 bases remaining between them. Germline V gene sequence: CDR1 DFQATT, CDR2 SNEGSKA (reference sequence). CDR3 length: 15 amino acids.

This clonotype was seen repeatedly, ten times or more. The CDR3 protein is CSVVVGEQYF. The CDR3 DNA reads as TGCAGCGTTGTAGTTGGCGAGCAGTACTTC. The V and J genes are TRBV29-1 and TRBJ2-7; D not certain. The V gene lost 4 bases and the J gene lost 6 bases, with 7 bases spanning the gap. Germline V gene data show CDR1 as SQVTM and CDR2 as ANQGSEA. CDR3 length: 10 amino acids.

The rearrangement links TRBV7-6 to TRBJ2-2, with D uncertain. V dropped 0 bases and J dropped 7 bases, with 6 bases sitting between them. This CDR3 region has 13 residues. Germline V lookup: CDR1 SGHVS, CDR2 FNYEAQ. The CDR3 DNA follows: TGTGCCAGCAGCTTAGCGAAGAGCGGGGAGCTGTTTTTT. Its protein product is CASSLAKSGELFF.

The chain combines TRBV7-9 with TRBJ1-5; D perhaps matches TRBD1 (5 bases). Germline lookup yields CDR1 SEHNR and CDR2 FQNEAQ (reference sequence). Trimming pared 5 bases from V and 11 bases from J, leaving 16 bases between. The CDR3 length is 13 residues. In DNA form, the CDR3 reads TGTGCCAGCAGCCCACATAAGGGGCAGACCCAGCATTTT. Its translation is CASSPHKGQTQHF. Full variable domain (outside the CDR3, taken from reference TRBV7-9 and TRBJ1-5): DTGVSQNPRHKITKRGQNVTFRCDPISEHNRLYWYRQTLGQGPEFLTYFQNEAQLEKSRLLSDRFSAERPKGSFSTLEIQRTEQGDSAMYLCASSPHKGQTQHFGDGTRLSIL.

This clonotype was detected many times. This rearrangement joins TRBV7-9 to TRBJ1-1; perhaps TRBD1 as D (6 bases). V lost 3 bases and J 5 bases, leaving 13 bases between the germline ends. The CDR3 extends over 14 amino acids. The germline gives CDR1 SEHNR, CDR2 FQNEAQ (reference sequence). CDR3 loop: CASSFSGVGTEAFF. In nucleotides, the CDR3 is TGTGCCAGCAGCTTTTCAGGGGTCGGGACTGAAGCTTTCTTT.

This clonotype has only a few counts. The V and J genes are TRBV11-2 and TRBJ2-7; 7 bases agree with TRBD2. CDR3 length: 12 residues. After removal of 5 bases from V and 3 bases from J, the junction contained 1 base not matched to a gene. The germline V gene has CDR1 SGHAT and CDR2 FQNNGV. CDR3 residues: CASSGGGYEQYF. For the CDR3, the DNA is TGTGCCAGCAGCGGGGGGGGCTACGAGCAGTACTTC.

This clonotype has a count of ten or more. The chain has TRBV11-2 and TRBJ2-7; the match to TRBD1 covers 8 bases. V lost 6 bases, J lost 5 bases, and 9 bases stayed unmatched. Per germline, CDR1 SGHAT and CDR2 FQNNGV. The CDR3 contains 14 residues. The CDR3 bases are TGTGCCAGCAGAAACAACAGGGGGTACCACGAGCAGTACTTC. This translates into CASRNNRGYHEQYF.

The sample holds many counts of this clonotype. The CDR3 sequence is CATSRDGSWANVLTF. For the CDR3, the DNA is TGTGCCACCAGCAGAGATGGTTCCTGGGCCAACGTCCTGACTTTC. The chain combines TRBV15 with TRBJ2-6; no reliable D call. The germline V gene has CDR1 LNHNV and CDR2 YYDKDF (reference sequence). Trimming pared 0 bases from V and 5 bases from J, leaving 8 bases between. The CDR3 consists of 15 residues.

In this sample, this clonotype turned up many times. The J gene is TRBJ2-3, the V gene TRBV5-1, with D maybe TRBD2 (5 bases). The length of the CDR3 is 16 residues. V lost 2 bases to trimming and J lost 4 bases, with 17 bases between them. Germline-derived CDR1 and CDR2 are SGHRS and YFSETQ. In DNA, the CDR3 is TGCGCCAGCAGCTTAGGGTGGGAGATCTCCGCAGATACGCAGTATTTT. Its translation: CASSLGWEISADTQYF.

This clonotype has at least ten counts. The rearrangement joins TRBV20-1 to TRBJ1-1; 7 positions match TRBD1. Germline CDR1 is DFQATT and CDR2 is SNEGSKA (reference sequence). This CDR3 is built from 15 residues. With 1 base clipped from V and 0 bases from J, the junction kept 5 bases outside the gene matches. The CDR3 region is CSARVPGGLNTEAFF. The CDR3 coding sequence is TGCAGTGCTAGAGTGCCAGGGGGTTTGAACACTGAAGCTTTCTTT.

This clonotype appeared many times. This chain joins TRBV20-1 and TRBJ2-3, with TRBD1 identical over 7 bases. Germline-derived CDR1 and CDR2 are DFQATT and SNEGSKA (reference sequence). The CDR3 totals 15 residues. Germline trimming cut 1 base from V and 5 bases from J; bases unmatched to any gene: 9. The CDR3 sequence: CSARALGTEQDTQYF. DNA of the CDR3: TGCAGTGCTAGAGCCCTCGGGACAGAACAAGATACGCAGTATTTT.

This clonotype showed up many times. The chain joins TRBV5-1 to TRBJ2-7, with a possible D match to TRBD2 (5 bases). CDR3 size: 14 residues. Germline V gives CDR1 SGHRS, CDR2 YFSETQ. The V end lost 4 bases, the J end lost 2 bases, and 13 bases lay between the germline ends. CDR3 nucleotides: TGCGCCAGCAGCCCCTCACTAGGAACCTACGAGCAGTACTTC. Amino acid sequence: CASSPSLGTYEQYF.

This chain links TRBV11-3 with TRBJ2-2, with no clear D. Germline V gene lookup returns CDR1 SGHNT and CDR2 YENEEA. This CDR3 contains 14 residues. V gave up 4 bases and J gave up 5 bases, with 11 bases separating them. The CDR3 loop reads CASSWGIGTGELFF. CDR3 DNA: TGTGCCAGCAGCTGGGGAATTGGGACCGGGGAGCTGTTTTTT.

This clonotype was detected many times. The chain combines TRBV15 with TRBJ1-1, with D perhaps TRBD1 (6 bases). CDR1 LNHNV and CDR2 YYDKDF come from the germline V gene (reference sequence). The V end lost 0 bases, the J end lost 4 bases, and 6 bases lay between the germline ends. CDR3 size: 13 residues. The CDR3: CATSRDRGTEAFF. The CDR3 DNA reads TGTGCCACCAGCAGAGACAGGGGCACTGAAGCTTTCTTT.

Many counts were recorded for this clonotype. The CDR3 DNA sequence: TGCAGTGCTAGTGCTCTGGGACAGGGGACATCCTACGAGCAGTACTTC. It codes for CSASALGQGTSYEQYF. This chain connects TRBV20-1 to TRBJ2-7; 10 bases agree with TRBD1. This CDR3 spans 16 amino acids. Germline assignment: CDR1 DFQATT and CDR2 SNEGSKA (reference sequence). Trimming cost V 3 bases and J 1 base; bases outside gene matches: 9.

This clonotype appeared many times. CDR3 region: CASSSGGAYNEQFF. In nucleotides, the CDR3 is TGTGCCAGCAGCTCCGGGGGGGCCTACAATGAGCAGTTCTTC. The rearrangement links TRBV9 to TRBJ2-1; 8 bases are a match to TRBD2. V dropped 4 bases and J dropped 2; count of bases not matched to a gene: 2. Germline values: CDR1 SGDLS, CDR2 YYNGEE. There are 14 residues in the CDR3.

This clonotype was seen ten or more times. The CDR3 region is CSAEDRGGTYEQYF. In DNA, the CDR3 is TGCAGTGCTGAGGACCGGGGGGGAACCTACGAGCAGTACTTC. V gene TRBV20-1 combines with J gene TRBJ2-7; TRBD2 aligns across 8 bases. The junction had 8 bases not matched to a gene; V was cut back by 5 bases and J by 2 bases. This CDR3 is 14 amino acids long. Germline V gene sequence: CDR1 DFQATT, CDR2 SNEGSKA (reference sequence).

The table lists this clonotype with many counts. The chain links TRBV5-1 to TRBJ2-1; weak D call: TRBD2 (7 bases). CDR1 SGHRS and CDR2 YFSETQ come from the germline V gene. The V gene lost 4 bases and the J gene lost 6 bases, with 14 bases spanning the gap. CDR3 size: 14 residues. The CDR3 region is CASSPAGAGNEQFF. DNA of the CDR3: TGCGCCAGCAGCCCGGCGGGGGCTGGCAATGAGCAGTTCTTC.

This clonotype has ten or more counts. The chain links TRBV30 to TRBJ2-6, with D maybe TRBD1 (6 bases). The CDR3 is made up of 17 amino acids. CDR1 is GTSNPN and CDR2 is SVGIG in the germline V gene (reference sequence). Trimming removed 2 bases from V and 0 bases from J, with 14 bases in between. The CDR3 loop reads CAWSPDSLPSGANVLTF. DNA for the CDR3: TGTGCCTGGAGTCCGGACAGTCTCCCCTCTGGGGCCAACGTCCTGACTTTC.

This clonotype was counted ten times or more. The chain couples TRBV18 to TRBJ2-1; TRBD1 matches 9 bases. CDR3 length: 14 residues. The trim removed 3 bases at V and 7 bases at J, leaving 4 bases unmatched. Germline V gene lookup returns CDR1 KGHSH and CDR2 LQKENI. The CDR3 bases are TGTGCCAGCTCACCTGGGGACAGGGCAAATGAGCAGTTCTTC. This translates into CASSPGDRANEQFF.

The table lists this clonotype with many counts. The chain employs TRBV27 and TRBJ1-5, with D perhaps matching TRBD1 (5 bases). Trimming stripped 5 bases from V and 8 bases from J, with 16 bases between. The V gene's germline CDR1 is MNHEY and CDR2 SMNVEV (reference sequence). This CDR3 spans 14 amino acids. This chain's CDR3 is CASSPRGGWEPQHF. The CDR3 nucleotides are TGTGCCAGCAGTCCACGGGGGGGTTGGGAGCCCCAGCATTTT.

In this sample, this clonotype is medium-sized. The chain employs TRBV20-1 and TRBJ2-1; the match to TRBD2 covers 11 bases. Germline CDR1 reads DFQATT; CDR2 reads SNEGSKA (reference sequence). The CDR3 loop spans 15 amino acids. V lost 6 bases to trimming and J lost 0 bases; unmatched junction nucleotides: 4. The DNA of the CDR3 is TGCAGTGCCGATAGCGGGGGGGCCTCCTACAATGAGCAGTTCTTC. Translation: CSADSGGASYNEQFF.

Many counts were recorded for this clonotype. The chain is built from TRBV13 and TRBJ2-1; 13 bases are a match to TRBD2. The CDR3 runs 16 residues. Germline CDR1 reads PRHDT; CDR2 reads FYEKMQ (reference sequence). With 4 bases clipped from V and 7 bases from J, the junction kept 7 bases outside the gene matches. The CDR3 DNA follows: TGTGCCAGCAGCTCCGTGACTAGCGGGGGGACGAATGAGCAGTTCTTC. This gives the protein CASSSVTSGGTNEQFF.

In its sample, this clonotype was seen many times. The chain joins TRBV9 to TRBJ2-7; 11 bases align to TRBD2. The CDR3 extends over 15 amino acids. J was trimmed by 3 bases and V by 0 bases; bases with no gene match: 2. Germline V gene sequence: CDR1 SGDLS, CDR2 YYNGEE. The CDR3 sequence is CASSVDSGGDYEQYF. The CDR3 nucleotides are TGTGCCAGCAGCGTAGATAGCGGGGGGGACTACGAGCAGTACTTC.

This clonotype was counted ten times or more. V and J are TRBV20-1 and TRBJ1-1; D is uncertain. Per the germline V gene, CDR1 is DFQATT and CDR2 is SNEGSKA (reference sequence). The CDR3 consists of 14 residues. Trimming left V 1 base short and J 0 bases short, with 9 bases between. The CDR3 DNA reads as TGCAGTGCTAGAGTGGAGGCCATGAACACTGAAGCTTTCTTT. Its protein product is CSARVEAMNTEAFF.